The 32 T cell receptor beta chains reported below all come from one sample, sequenced in a study of graft-versus-host responses after intestinal transplantation. Lamina propria and intraepithelial lymphocytes were released by processing graft tissue. TCRdb's table, derived via immunoSEQ multiplex PCR, lists solely in-frame clones and lacks some. The top ten hold 1.5% to 2% of the sample, which has 60,000 to 65,000 clones, about nine tenths seen once. The sequenced sample was ileum tissue, obtained 350 to 400 days after transplant. Receptors originate from a human patient who received an intestinal transplant, so some T cells may come from the graft donor.

This chain joins TRBV25-1 and TRBJ1-1; a possible D gene is TRBD1 (5 bases). V was pared by 1 base and J by 5 bases, with 8 bases between. Germline CDR1 is MGHDK and CDR2 is SYGVNS. The CDR3 is made up of 13 amino acids. In DNA, the CDR3 is TGTGCCAGCAGTGAATGGAGGGGAACTGAAGCTTTCTTT. Its protein product is CASSEWRGTEAFF. Drawing the rest from reference TRBV25-1 and TRBJ1-1, the complete variable domain is EADIYQTPRYLVIGTGKKITLECSQTMGHDKMYWYQQDPGMELHLIHYSYGVNSTEKGDLSSESTVSRIRTEHFPLTLESARPSHTSQYLCASSEWRGTEAFFGQGTRLTVV.

This chain joins TRBV29-1 and TRBJ1-2; unclear D gene. CDR3 length: 16 residues. V lost 0 bases and J lost 8, with 22 bases in between. Germline CDR1 reads SQVTM; CDR2 reads ANQGSEA. The DNA for the CDR3 is TGCAGCGTTGAAGAGTTAGCAACCATTCGTTCGTTCGGCTACACCTTC. This translates into CSVEELATIRSFGYTF. The full variable domain, in which reference TRBV29-1 and TRBJ1-2 provide the parts outside the CDR3, is SAVISQKPSRDICQRGTSLTIQCQVDSQVTMMFWYRQQPGQSLTLIATANQGSEATYESGFVIDKFPISRPNLTFSTLTVSNMSPEDSSIYLCSVEELATIRSFGYTFGSGTRLTVV.

In this sample, this clone turned up a few times. V and J are TRBV28 and TRBJ2-4; D gene ambiguous. Germline V lookup: CDR1 MDHEN, CDR2 SYDVKM. This CDR3 contains 17 residues. V dropped 2 bases and J dropped 0 bases, with 14 bases sitting between them. CDR3 loop: CASSLVPRTGAKNIQYF. The CDR3 coding sequence is TGTGCCAGCAGTTTAGTACCCCGGACGGGAGCCAAAAACATTCAGTACTTC.

The chain links TRBV7-9 to TRBJ2-7; TRBD1 agrees at 7 bases. CDR3 size: 15 residues. Trimming took 6 bases from V and 2 from J; bases not matched to a gene: 10. Germline assignment: CDR1 SEHNR and CDR2 FQNEAQ (reference sequence). This CDR3 reads CASSLSGQITYEQYF. The DNA of the CDR3 is TGTGCCAGCAGTCTCTCGGGACAGATCACCTACGAGCAGTACTTC.

This CDR3 is CSSSQGNTEAFF. The CDR3 DNA sequence: TGCAGCTCATCTCAGGGGAACACTGAAGCTTTCTTT. The chain employs TRBV29-1 and TRBJ1-1; perhaps TRBD1 as D (5 bases). Trimming removed 8 bases at V and 1 base at J, with 11 bases between. The CDR3 is made up of 12 amino acids. Germline CDR1 and CDR2: SQVTM and ANQGSEA.

The chain combines TRBV6-1 with TRBJ2-1, with 10 nucleotides matching TRBD1. Germline CDR1 is MNHNS and CDR2 is SASEGT. The CDR3 covers 15 residues. V lost 2 bases to trimming and J lost 4 bases; unmatched junction nucleotides: 2. The CDR3 loop reads CASSEPGQGYNEQFF. CDR3 sequence (DNA): TGTGCCAGCAGTGAACCGGGACAGGGGTACAATGAGCAGTTCTTC.

The CDR3 DNA is TGTGCCAGCAGTTACTCGATCATTAGCGCGGGCGGGGAGCTGTTTTTT. This translates into CASSYSIISAGGELFF. This chain links TRBV6-5 with TRBJ2-2, with D maybe TRBD2 (5 bases). Trimming took 0 bases from V and 7 from J, leaving 15 bases between them. This CDR3 has 16 residues. Germline CDR1 MNHEY, CDR2 SVGAGI.

The chain is built from TRBV2 and TRBJ1-4; TRBD1 might be the D (6 bases). The CDR3 length is 11 residues. Germline V gene data show CDR1 as SNHLY and CDR2 as FYNNEI. Trimming took off 11 bases at V and 6 bases at J, with 10 bases between the two ends. CDR3 region: CAAGTYEKLFF. For the CDR3, the DNA is TGTGCCGCAGGGACATATGAAAAACTGTTTTTT.

This chain connects TRBV5-1 to TRBJ1-6; TRBD1 agrees at 7 bases. The V gene end was trimmed by 0 bases and the J gene end by 8 bases; junction bases not matched to a gene: 11. CDR3 length: 17 amino acids. Per germline, CDR1 SGHRS and CDR2 YFSETQ. This CDR3 reads CASSLEPPGQHYSPLHF. CDR3 DNA: TGCGCCAGCAGCTTGGAGCCCCCGGGACAGCACTATTCACCCCTCCACTTT.

V usage is TRBV29-1 and J usage is TRBJ2-7; possibly TRBD1 or TRBD2 for D (5 bases each). This CDR3 has 12 amino acids. Germline-derived CDR1 and CDR2 are SQVTM and ANQGSEA. Trimming took 6 bases from V and 6 from J, leaving 15 bases between them. The CDR3 nucleotides are TGCAGCGTAGTCGGGACCTCCACCGAGCAGTACTTC. Residues: CSVVGTSTEQYF.

The chain uses TRBV6-1 and TRBJ1-4, with 7 bases that match TRBD1. The CDR3 contains 14 residues. The trim removed 9 bases at V and 7 bases at J, leaving 11 bases unmatched. Germline V gene sequence: CDR1 MNHNS, CDR2 SASEGT. CDR3 coding DNA: TGTGCCAGTTACAGGGGAGGGTGGGGTGAAAAACTGTTTTTT. Amino acid sequence: CASYRGGWGEKLFF.

The chain recombines TRBV12-5 with TRBJ2-7; no definite D call. The V end lost 6 bases, the J end lost 0 bases, and 12 bases lay between the germline ends. The V gene's germline CDR1 is LGHNT and CDR2 FRNRAP. CDR3 length: 14 amino acids. This chain's CDR3 is CASGAVGNSYEQYF. CDR3 in DNA: TGTGCTAGTGGAGCCGTGGGGAACTCCTACGAGCAGTACTTC.

This chain connects TRBV28 to TRBJ1-5; no definite D call. The V and J ends lost 7 bases and 1 base respectively, with 11 bases between them. CDR3 length equals 14 residues. Germline CDR1 is MDHEN and CDR2 is SYDVKM. The CDR3 sequence is CASIPQESNQPQHF. CDR3 sequence (DNA): TGTGCCAGCATCCCACAAGAGAGCAATCAGCCCCAGCATTTT. Combining the CDR3 with reference TRBV28 and TRBJ1-5 gives the whole variable domain DVKVTQSSRYLVKRTGEKVFLECVQDMDHENMFWYRQDPGLGLRLIYFSYDVKMKEKGDIPEGYSVSREKKERFSLILESASTNQTSMYLCASIPQESNQPQHFGDGTRLSIL.

The rearrangement uses TRBV6-1 and TRBJ2-5, with D maybe TRBD1 (6 bases). The V gene's germline CDR1 is MNHNS and CDR2 SASEGT. The V end was cut by 5 bases, the J end by 0 bases, with 7 bases between. This CDR3 has 13 residues. CDR3 protein: CASSTGYQETQYF. The CDR3 bases are TGTGCCAGCAGTACAGGGTACCAAGAGACCCAGTACTTC.

This sequence joins TRBV5-1 and TRBJ2-7, with 7 positions matching TRBD2. Germline trimming cut 1 base from V and 9 bases from J; bases unmatched to any gene: 13. Germline CDR1 SGHRS, CDR2 YFSETQ. This CDR3 is 15 amino acids long. The CDR3 nucleotides read TGCGCCAGCAGCTTGTGGGGGGGACCCCTGTCCGGGCAGTACTTC. This translates into CASSLWGGPLSGQYF.

This clone was recorded once. This sequence joins TRBV28 and TRBJ2-1, with TRBD2 matching over 8 bases. The length of the CDR3 is 16 residues. Germline V CDR1 and CDR2: MDHEN, SYDVKM. The trim removed 3 bases at V and 4 bases at J, leaving 8 bases unmatched. The CDR3 spells CASSLLPGGLYNEQFF. The CDR3 DNA follows: TGTGCCAGCAGTTTGTTACCGGGAGGGTTATACAATGAGCAGTTCTTC.

This chain links TRBV4-1 with TRBJ2-1, with D uncertain. The V end lost 1 base, the J end lost 0 bases, and 7 bases lay between the germline ends. The CDR3 runs to 15 residues. CDR1 MGHRA and CDR2 YSYEKL come from the germline V gene. The CDR3 bases are TGCGCCAGCAGCCAAGGACTCCCCTCCTACAATGAGCAGTTCTTC. Amino acids: CASSQGLPSYNEQFF.

The rearrangement links TRBV28 to TRBJ1-5; D not resolved. With 7 bases removed from V and 0 bases from J, the gap between germline ends came to 7 bases. CDR3 length: 13 residues. Germline assignment: CDR1 MDHEN and CDR2 SYDVKM. CDR3 in DNA: TGTGCCAGCACCACCTATAGCAATCAGCCCCAGCATTTT. Protein product: CASTTYSNQPQHF.

This rearrangement joins TRBV5-1 to TRBJ2-7, with D uncertain. Germline V gives CDR1 SGHRS, CDR2 YFSETQ. This CDR3 comprises 14 residues. V lost 2 bases to trimming and J lost 3 bases, with 12 bases between them. The CDR3 loop reads CASSLYDHNYEQYF. The DNA of the CDR3 is TGCGCCAGCAGCTTATATGACCATAACTACGAGCAGTACTTC.

This chain uses TRBV7-2 with TRBJ2-7; D tentatively reads TRBD1 or TRBD2 (5 bases each). This CDR3 region has 14 residues. V shed 6 bases and J shed 2 bases, with 14 bases lying between them. Germline CDR1 and CDR2: SGHTA and FQGNSA. Written as DNA, the CDR3 is TGTGCCAGCAGTTCCCGGGACGCAGCCTACGAGCAGTACTTC. Translation gives CASSSRDAAYEQYF.

The chain recombines TRBV6-5 with TRBJ1-4; possibly TRBD1 for D (5 bases). Trimming stripped 5 bases from V and 8 bases from J, with 12 bases between. Germline CDR1 MNHEY, CDR2 SVGAGI. CDR3 length: 13 residues. CDR3 residues: CASSRQLREKLFF. DNA for the CDR3: TGTGCCAGCAGTAGACAGCTTCGCGAAAAACTGTTTTTT.

V is TRBV10-1 and J is TRBJ2-7; D is perhaps TRBD1 (6 bases). Trimming took off 2 bases at V and 6 bases at J, with 14 bases between the two ends. Germline loops: CDR1 WNHNN, CDR2 SYGVQD (reference sequence). The length of the CDR3 is 14 residues. CDR3 bases: TGCGCCAGCAGTGAGGGCCGGACAGCTCGCGAGCAGTACTTC. This sequence encodes CASSEGRTAREQYF.

The V gene is TRBV2, the J gene TRBJ2-5, with a tentative D call TRBD2 (6 bases). The CDR3 spans 14 residues. In germline, CDR1 is SNHLY, CDR2 FYNNEI. The V end lost 4 bases, the J end lost 4 bases, and 13 bases lay between the germline ends. The CDR3 here is CASSARLDTETQYF. CDR3 DNA sequence: TGTGCCAGCAGTGCCCGACTAGACACAGAGACCCAGTACTTC.

This rearrangement joins TRBV5-1 to TRBJ2-7, with 11 bases fitting TRBD2. Germline V gene lookup returns CDR1 SGHRS and CDR2 YFSETQ. With V trimmed by 3 bases and J by 2 bases, 4 bases remained unmatched. The CDR3 runs to 15 residues. The CDR3 here is CASSSTSGGTYEQYF. As DNA, the CDR3 is TGCGCCAGCAGCTCCACTAGCGGGGGTACCTACGAGCAGTACTTC.

This clone has just a few counts. This chain joins TRBV4-2 and TRBJ2-4; D perhaps matches TRBD1 (5 bases). Trimming shortened V by 0 bases and J by 8 bases, and 5 bases separated the two germline ends. Germline V gene data show CDR1 as LGHNA and CDR2 as YNFKEQ. This CDR3 is built from 12 residues. The CDR3 protein is CASSQDRDIQYF. CDR3 nucleotide sequence: TGTGCCAGCAGCCAAGACAGGGACATTCAGTACTTC.

The CDR3 is CASRDVKRTQYF. CDR3 nucleotide sequence: TGTGCCAGCAGGGACGTTAAGCGGACCCAGTACTTC. This chain joins TRBV2 and TRBJ2-5; no firm D call. This CDR3 spans 12 amino acids. The V and J ends lost 6 bases and 7 bases respectively, with 12 bases between them. Germline CDR1 reads SNHLY; CDR2 reads FYNNEI.

The chain recombines TRBV6-6 with TRBJ2-5, with 7 bases matching TRBD1. Germline loops: CDR1 MNHNY, CDR2 SVGAGI (reference sequence). V gave up 5 bases and J gave up 2 bases; unmatched junction bases: 8. The CDR3 covers 15 residues. The CDR3 here is CASSPSLTGQETQYF. In DNA, the CDR3 is TGTGCCAGCAGTCCTTCACTGACAGGGCAAGAGACCCAGTACTTC.

V usage is TRBV14 and J usage is TRBJ2-7, with D hard to call. The germline CDR1 and CDR2 sequences are SGHDN and FVKESK. With 4 bases removed from V and 2 bases from J, the gap between germline ends came to 12 bases. The CDR3 spans 14 residues. The CDR3 DNA reads as TGTGCCAGCAGCCCCCGGACCAGACCCTACGAGCAGTACTTC. It codes for CASSPRTRPYEQYF.

The gene calls are TRBV7-3 and TRBJ2-5, with 8 bases fitting TRBD2. The V segment lost 0 bases and the J segment 1 base; nucleotides outside the gene matches: 4. The CDR3 has 16 residues. Germline lookup yields CDR1 SGHTA and CDR2 FQGTGA. CDR3 amino acids: CASSLTGLGLQETQYF. Here the CDR3 DNA reads TGTGCCAGCAGCTTAACGGGACTAGGGCTCCAAGAGACCCAGTACTTC.

The chain combines TRBV6-1 with TRBJ1-5; the D is unclear. The germline CDR1 and CDR2 sequences are MNHNS and SASEGT. With 6 bases removed from V and 0 bases from J, the gap between germline ends came to 6 bases. This CDR3 region has 13 residues. CDR3 protein: CASSHYSNQPQHF. The DNA of the CDR3 is TGTGCCAGCAGCCACTATAGCAATCAGCCCCAGCATTTT.

This sequence joins TRBV7-9 and TRBJ2-7; D unclear. V shed 1 base and J shed 4 bases, with 8 bases lying between them. The germline V gene encodes CDR1 SEHNR and CDR2 FQNEAQ (reference sequence). The CDR3 has 13 residues. In DNA, the CDR3 is TGTGCCAGCAGCTTAGGTGAAAGTTACGAGCAGTACTTC. Translation gives CASSLGESYEQYF. The full variable domain, in which reference TRBV7-9 and TRBJ2-7 provide the parts outside the CDR3, is DTGVSQNPRHKITKRGQNVTFRCDPISEHNRLYWYRQTLGQGPEFLTYFQNEAQLEKSRLLSDRFSAERPKGSFSTLEIQRTEQGDSAMYLCASSLGESYEQYFGPGTRLTVT.

The chain combines TRBV1 with TRBJ2-7; the D call of TRBD2 is as the table states it, not checked on the DNA. TRBV1 corresponds to a pseudogene. The CDR3 loop spans 13 amino acids. In nucleotides, the CDR3 is TGCACCAGCAGCCAAGAGGGAGACTACGAGCAGTACTTC. This codes for CTSSQEGDYEQYF.